The next 18 T cell receptor beta chains were all read from a single sample in a study of T-cell memory formation after mild COVID-19. Using its own MiXCR run on the 5' RACE reads, TCRdb lists one record per CDR3 protein. The sample records around 510,000 distinct CDR3 sequences, 20% to 25% being singletons. The specimen sequenced was PBMCs or a T cell subset sorted from them (not recorded which). The receptors here all came from an adult woman who had mild COVID-19 (a few samples of this study predate the infection). Cell type and time point are not known.

V and J are TRBV5-1 and TRBJ2-5, with 9 bases fitting TRBD1. The CDR3 has 17 residues. V shed 5 bases and J 1 base; nucleotides not matched to a gene: 12. Germline V gene data show CDR1 as SGHRS and CDR2 as YFSETQ. CDR3 DNA: TGCGCCAGCAGGGGGACAGGGTACCACCCCGGCCAAGAGACCCAGTACTTC. Its translation: CASRGTGYHPGQETQYF.

This clonotype has a count of ten or more. The chain is built from TRBV7-4 and TRBJ1-2; no clear D. This CDR3 has 11 residues. Germline assignment: CDR1 SGHVT and CDR2 SQSDAQ. Trimming shortened V by 7 bases and J by 4 bases, and 7 bases separated the two germline ends. Here the CDR3 reads CASNLAYGYTF. Here the CDR3 DNA reads TGTGCCAGCAACCTGGCCTATGGCTACACCTTC.

This clonotype has only a few counts. The chain employs TRBV6-2 or TRBV6-3 and TRBJ2-1, with D tentatively TRBD2 (5 bases). The ends were cut back, 6 bases at V and 5 bases at J, with 20 bases in the middle. CDR1 is MNHEY, CDR2 SVGEGT, per germline. This CDR3 comprises 16 residues. The DNA of the CDR3 is TGTGCCAGCAGCCGCCCGGAGCGGCGGTCGAACAATGAGCAGTTCTTC. It is translated as CASSRPERRSNNEQFF.

V is TRBV5-1 and J is TRBJ2-3; D unclear. The CDR3 extends over 14 amino acids. Trimming cost V 1 base and J 0 bases, with 6 bases left between them. Germline V lookup: CDR1 SGHRS, CDR2 YFSETQ. The CDR3 DNA sequence: TGCGCCAGCAGCTTGATCCCCAGCACAGATACGCAGTATTTT. Translated: CASSLIPSTDTQYF.

This clonotype showed up just a few times. The chain joins TRBV19 to TRBJ2-2, with TRBD1 matching 9 bases. The CDR3 extends over 15 amino acids. Germline lookup yields CDR1 LNHDA and CDR2 SQIVND (reference sequence). Unmatched junction bases numbered 8, after V lost 7 bases and J lost 5 bases. The DNA of the CDR3 is TGTGCCAGTACCCCCGACAGGGGGTATACCGGGGAGCTGTTTTTT. Translated: CASTPDRGYTGELFF.

The V gene is TRBV5-4, the J gene TRBJ2-7; TRBD2 is a possible D gene (6 bases). The CDR3 runs to 14 residues. CDR1 SGHNT and CDR2 YYREEE come from the germline V gene (reference sequence). V was trimmed by 2 bases and J by 0 bases, leaving 9 bases between them. The CDR3 reads CASSFGEASYEQYF. In DNA, the CDR3 is TGTGCCAGCAGCTTTGGGGAGGCCTCCTACGAGCAGTACTTC.

This clonotype has more than one count but fewer than ten. The CDR3 region is CASSLYSGWSNEQFF. DNA for the CDR3: TGTGCCAGCAGCTTATATTCAGGGTGGAGCAATGAGCAGTTCTTC. V is TRBV7-9 and J is TRBJ2-1, with D maybe TRBD1 (5 bases). Trimming removed 2 bases from V and 6 bases from J, with 14 bases in between. The CDR3 length is 15 residues. Germline V gene lookup returns CDR1 SEHNR and CDR2 FQNEAQ (reference sequence). The full variable domain, completed using reference TRBV7-9 and TRBJ2-1, is DTGVSQNPRHKITKRGQNVTFRCDPISEHNRLYWYRQTLGQGPEFLTYFQNEAQLEKSRLLSDRFSAERPKGSFSTLEIQRTEQGDSAMYLCASSLYSGWSNEQFFGPGTRLTVL.

This clonotype was picked up a small number of times. The genes are TRBV20-1 and TRBJ2-4; D call uncertain. V was shortened by 0 bases and J by 0 bases, with 12 bases between the two germline ends. The CDR3 sequence is 16 residues long. Per the germline V gene, CDR1 is DFQATT and CDR2 is SNEGSKA (reference sequence). The DNA for the CDR3 is TGCAGTGCTAGAGATCAGGCAGGCCTAGCCAAAAACATTCAGTACTTC. Amino acids: CSARDQAGLAKNIQYF.

The V gene is TRBV10-3, the J gene TRBJ1-1; D is unresolved. With 3 bases removed from V and 2 bases from J, the gap between germline ends came to 10 bases. In germline, CDR1 is ENHRY, CDR2 SYGVKD. The CDR3 covers 14 residues. CDR3 loop: CAISDPGLNTEAFF. CDR3 sequence (DNA): TGTGCCATCAGTGACCCTGGACTCAACACTGAAGCTTTCTTT.

CDR3 coding DNA: TGCAGCGTTGAAGAACAGTCGGGTTATTTGGACAATGAGCAGTTCTTC. Translating gives CSVEEQSGYLDNEQFF. V is TRBV29-1 and J is TRBJ2-1; D not resolved. Trimming left V 0 bases short and J 5 bases short, with 17 bases between. The CDR3 sequence is 16 residues long. Germline V gene data show CDR1 as SQVTM and CDR2 as ANQGSEA.

This chain joins TRBV7-2 and TRBJ1-3; no clear D. Germline loops: CDR1 SGHTA, CDR2 FQGNSA. The CDR3 runs to 14 residues. Trimming took off 1 base at V and 7 bases at J, with 11 bases between the two ends. CDR3 sequence: CASSLDSSRNTIYF. The CDR3 DNA sequence: TGTGCCAGCAGCTTAGATTCCTCCCGGAACACCATATATTTT.

The CDR3 sequence: CSARKEGAGTEAFF. The DNA of the CDR3 is TGCAGTGCTAGGAAGGAGGGGGCAGGCACTGAAGCTTTCTTT. The chain carries TRBV20-1 and TRBJ1-1; 7 nucleotides match TRBD1. From germline, CDR1 is DFQATT and CDR2 SNEGSKA (reference sequence). The CDR3 sequence is 14 residues long. The junction had 8 bases not matched to a gene; V was cut back by 3 bases and J by 4 bases.

This clonotype was observed a handful of times. The chain has TRBV15 and TRBJ1-2; D remains ambiguous. CDR3 size: 12 residues. V lost 1 base and J lost 4, with 4 bases in between. The V gene's germline CDR1 is LNHNV and CDR2 YYDKDF (reference sequence). In DNA, the CDR3 is TGTGCCACCAGCAGAGGCGGCTATGGCTACACCTTC. Protein: CATSRGGYGYTF.

This clonotype has just a few counts. The V gene is TRBV6-5, the J gene TRBJ1-5; D unclear. Germline-derived CDR1 and CDR2 are MNHEY and SVGAGI. This CDR3 spans 13 amino acids. Trimming left V 2 bases short and J 5 bases short, with 7 bases between. CDR3 region: CASSYEVDQPQHF. The DNA for the CDR3 is TGTGCCAGCAGTTACGAAGTGGATCAGCCCCAGCATTTT.

CDR3 loop: CSVPPGVGGYTF. In DNA form, the CDR3 reads TGCAGCGTTCCCCCAGGTGTGGGTGGCTACACCTTC. The V call is TRBV29-1, the J call TRBJ1-2, with unresolved D. Germline CDR1 is SQVTM and CDR2 is ANQGSEA. Trimming pared 5 bases from V and 7 bases from J, leaving 14 bases between. The CDR3 consists of 12 residues.

The V call is TRBV11-2, the J call TRBJ1-2, with a possible D match to TRBD1 (5 bases). Germline V gene data show CDR1 as SGHAT and CDR2 as FQNNGV. CDR3 length: 13 amino acids. With 0 bases removed from V and 7 bases from J, the gap between germline ends came to 9 bases. CDR3 coding DNA: TGTGCCAGCAGCTTAGAGGCAGGGACTGGCTACACCTTC. Its protein is CASSLEAGTGYTF.

V is TRBV7-6 and J is TRBJ2-1; 11 bases agree with TRBD2. V was clipped by 1 base and J by 3 bases; unmatched bases: 5. Germline V gene data show CDR1 as SGHVS and CDR2 as FNYEAQ. The CDR3 sequence is 17 residues long. CDR3 coding DNA: TGTGCCAGCAGCTTAGAGGGGACTAGCGGAAGCTACAATGAGCAGTTCTTC. Protein product: CASSLEGTSGSYNEQFF. The full variable domain, completed using reference TRBV7-6 and TRBJ2-1, is GAGVSQSPRYKVTKRGQDVALRCDPISGHVSLYWYRQALGQGPEFLTYFNYEAQQDKSGLPNDRFSAERPEGSISTLTIQRTEQRDSAMYRCASSLEGTSGSYNEQFFGPGTRLTVL.

The chain has TRBV3-1 and TRBJ2-5; 9 nucleotides agree with TRBD1. CDR3 length: 16 amino acids. CDR1 and CDR2 (germline): LGHDT, YNNKEL (reference sequence). V gave up 4 bases and J gave up 3 bases; unmatched junction bases: 9. The CDR3, as DNA: TGTGCCAGCAGCCCGCTAATACGGACAGGGGAAGAGACCCAGTACTTC. It is translated as CASSPLIRTGEETQYF.